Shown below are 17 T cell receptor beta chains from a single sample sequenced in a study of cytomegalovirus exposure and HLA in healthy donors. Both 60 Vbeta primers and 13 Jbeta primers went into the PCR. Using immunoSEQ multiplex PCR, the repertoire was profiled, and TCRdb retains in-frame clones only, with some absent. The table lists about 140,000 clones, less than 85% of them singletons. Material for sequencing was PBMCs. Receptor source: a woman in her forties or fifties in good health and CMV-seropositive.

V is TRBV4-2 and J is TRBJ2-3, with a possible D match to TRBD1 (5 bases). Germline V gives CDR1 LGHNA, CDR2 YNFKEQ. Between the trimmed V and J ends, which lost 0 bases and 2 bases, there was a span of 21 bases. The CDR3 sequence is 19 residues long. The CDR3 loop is CASSQDRWAGRVNTDTQYF. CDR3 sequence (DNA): TGTGCCAGCAGCCAAGATAGGTGGGCAGGGCGTGTAAACACAGATACGCAGTATTTT.

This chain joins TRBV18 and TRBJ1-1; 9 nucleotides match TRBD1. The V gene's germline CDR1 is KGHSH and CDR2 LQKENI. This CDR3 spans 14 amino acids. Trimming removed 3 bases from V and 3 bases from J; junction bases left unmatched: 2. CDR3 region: CASSPRQGDTEAFF. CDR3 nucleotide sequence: TGTGCCAGCTCACCCCGACAGGGGGACACTGAAGCTTTCTTT.

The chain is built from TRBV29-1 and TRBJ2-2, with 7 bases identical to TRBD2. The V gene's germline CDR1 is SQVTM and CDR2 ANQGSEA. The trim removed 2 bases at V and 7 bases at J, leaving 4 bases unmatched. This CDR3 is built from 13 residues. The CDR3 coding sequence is TGCAGCGTTGAATATGGGGGGGGCGGGGAGCTGTTTTTT. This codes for CSVEYGGGGELFF.

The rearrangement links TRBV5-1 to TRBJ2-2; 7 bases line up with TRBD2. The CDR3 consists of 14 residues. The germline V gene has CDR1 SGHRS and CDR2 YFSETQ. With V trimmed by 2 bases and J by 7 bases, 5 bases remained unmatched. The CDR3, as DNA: TGCGCCAGCAGCTTTTACCGGGGGGACGGGGAGCTGTTTTTT. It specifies CASSFYRGDGELFF. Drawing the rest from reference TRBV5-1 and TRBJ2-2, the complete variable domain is KAGVTQTPRYLIKTRGQQVTLSCSPISGHRSVSWYQQTPGQGLQFLFEYFSETQRNKGNFPGRFSGRQFSNSRSEMNVSTLELGDSALYLCASSFYRGDGELFFGEGSRLTVL.

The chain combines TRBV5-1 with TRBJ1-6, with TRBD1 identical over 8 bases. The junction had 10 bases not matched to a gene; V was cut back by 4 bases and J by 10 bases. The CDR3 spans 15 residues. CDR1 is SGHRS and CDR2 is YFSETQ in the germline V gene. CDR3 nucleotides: TGCGCCAGCAGCGGCGGACAGGGTCTTCAGTCACCCCTCCACTTT. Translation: CASSGGQGLQSPLHF.

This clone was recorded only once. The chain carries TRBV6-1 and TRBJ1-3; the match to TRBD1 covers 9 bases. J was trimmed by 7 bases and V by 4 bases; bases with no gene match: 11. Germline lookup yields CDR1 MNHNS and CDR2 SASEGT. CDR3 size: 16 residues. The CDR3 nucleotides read TGTGCCAGCAGTGGGTTTTGGGGACAGGGTTCCAACACCATATATTTT. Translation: CASSGFWGQGSNTIYF.

CDR3 DNA sequence: TGCAGCGTTACGACTAGCCCCGAAGTGGGTCAGTACTTC. Translated: CSVTTSPEVGQYF. The chain couples TRBV29-1 to TRBJ2-5; 7 bases agree with TRBD2. Germline V gives CDR1 SQVTM, CDR2 ANQGSEA. The length of the CDR3 is 13 residues. With V trimmed by 5 bases and J by 11 bases, 14 bases remained unmatched.

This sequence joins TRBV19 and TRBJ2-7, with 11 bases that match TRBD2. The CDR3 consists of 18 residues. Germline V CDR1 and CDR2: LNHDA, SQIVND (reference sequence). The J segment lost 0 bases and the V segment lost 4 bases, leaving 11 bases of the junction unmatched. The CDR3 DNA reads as TGTGCCAGTAGTAAAGGGGGTCCGACTAGCGGGACCTCCTACGAGCAGTACTTC. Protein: CASSKGGPTSGTSYEQYF.

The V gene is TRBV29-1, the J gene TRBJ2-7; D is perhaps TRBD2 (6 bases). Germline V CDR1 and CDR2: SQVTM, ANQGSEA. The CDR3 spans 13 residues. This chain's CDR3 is CSGVTGPPYEQYF. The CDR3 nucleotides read TGCTCGGGGGTTACCGGGCCCCCCTACGAGCAGTACTTC.

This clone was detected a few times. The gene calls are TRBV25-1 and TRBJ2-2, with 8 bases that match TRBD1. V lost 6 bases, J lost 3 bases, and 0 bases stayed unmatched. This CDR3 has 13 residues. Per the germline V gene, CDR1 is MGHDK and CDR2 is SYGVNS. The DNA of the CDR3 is TGTGCCAGCAGGACAGGGGACACCGGGGAGCTGTTTTTT. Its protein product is CASRTGDTGELFF.

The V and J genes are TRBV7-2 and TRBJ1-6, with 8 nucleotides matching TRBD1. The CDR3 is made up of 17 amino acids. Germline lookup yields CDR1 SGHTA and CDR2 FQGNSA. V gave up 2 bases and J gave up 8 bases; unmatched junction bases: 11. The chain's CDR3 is CASSLRTGLDVDSPLHF. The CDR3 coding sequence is TGTGCCAGCAGCTTAAGGACAGGGTTGGATGTTGATTCACCCCTCCACTTT.

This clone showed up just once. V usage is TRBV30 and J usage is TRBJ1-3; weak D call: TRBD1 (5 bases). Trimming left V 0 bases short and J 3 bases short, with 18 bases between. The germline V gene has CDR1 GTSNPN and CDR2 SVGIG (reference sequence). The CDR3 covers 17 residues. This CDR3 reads CAWSVLTRALGGNTIYF. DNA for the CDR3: TGTGCCTGGAGTGTACTGACCAGGGCGTTAGGTGGAAACACCATATATTTT. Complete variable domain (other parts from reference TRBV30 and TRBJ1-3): SQTIHQWPATLVQPVGSPLSLECTVEGTSNPNLYWYRQAAGRGLQLLFYSVGIGQISSEVPQNLSASRPQDRQFILSSKKLLLSDSGFYLCAWSVLTRALGGNTIYFGEGSWLTVV.

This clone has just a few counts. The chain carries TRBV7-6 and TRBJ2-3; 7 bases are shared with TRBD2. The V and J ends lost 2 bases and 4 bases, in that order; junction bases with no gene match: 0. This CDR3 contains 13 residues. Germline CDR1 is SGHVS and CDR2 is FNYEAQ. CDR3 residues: CASSLLAADTQYF. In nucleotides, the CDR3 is TGTGCCAGCAGCTTACTAGCGGCAGATACGCAGTATTTT.

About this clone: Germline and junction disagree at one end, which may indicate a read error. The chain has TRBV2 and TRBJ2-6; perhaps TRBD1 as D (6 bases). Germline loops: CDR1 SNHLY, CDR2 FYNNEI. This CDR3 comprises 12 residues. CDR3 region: CASRLGANGLTF. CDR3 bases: TGTGCCAGTCGCTTGGGGGCCAACGGCCTGACTTTC.

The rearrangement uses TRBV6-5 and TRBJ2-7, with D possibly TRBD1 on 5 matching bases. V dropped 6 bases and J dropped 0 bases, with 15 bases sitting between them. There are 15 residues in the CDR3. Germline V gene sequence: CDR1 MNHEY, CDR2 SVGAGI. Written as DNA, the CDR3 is TGTGCCAGCAGCCGACGGAACAGGAGCTCCTACGAGCAGTACTTC. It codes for CASSRRNRSSYEQYF.

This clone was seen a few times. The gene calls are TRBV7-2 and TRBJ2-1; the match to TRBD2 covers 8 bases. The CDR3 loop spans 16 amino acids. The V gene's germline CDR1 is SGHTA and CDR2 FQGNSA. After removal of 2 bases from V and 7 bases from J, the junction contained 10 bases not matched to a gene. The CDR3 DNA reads TGTGCCAGCAGCTTACGGGGCCGGGGGGGCGTAAATGAGCAGTTCTTC. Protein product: CASSLRGRGGVNEQFF. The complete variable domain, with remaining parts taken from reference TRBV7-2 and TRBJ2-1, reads GAGVSQSPSNKVTEKGKDVELRCDPISGHTALYWYRQSLGQGLEFLIYFQGNSAPDKSGLPSDRFSAERTGGSVSTLTIQRTQQEDSAVYLCASSLRGRGGVNEQFFGPGTRLTVL.

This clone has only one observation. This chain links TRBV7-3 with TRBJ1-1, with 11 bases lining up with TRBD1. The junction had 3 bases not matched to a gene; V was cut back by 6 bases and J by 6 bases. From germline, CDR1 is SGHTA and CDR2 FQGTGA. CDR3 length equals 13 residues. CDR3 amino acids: CASRSGQGAEAFF. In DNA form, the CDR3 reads TGTGCCAGCAGATCGGGACAGGGGGCTGAAGCTTTCTTT.